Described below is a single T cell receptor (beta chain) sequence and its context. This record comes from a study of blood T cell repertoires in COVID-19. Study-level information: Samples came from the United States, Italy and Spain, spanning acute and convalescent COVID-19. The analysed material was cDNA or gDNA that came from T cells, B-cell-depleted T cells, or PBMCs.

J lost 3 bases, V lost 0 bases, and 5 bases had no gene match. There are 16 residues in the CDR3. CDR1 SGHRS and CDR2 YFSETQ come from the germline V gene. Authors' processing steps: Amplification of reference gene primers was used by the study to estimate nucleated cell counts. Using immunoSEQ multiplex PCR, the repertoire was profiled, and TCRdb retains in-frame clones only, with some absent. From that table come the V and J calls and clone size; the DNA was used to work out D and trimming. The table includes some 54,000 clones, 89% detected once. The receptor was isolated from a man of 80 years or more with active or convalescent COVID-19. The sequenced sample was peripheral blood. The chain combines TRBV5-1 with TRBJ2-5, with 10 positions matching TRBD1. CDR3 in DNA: TGCGCCAGCAGCTTGGACCGACAGGGGGCGGAAGAGACCCAGTACTTC. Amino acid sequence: CASSLDRQGAEETQYF.